The clone carrying this T cell receptor (beta chain) was found many times. Its antigen is currently unknown. The use of previously described methods and listed TCR primers produced the bulk TCR libraries. MiXCR, applied by TCRdb to the PCR reads, yields one record per CDR3 protein. In the table there are about 630,000 distinct CDR3 sequences, about 25% of which are singletons. The data derive from a study of molecular identifiers for immune sequencing clone quantification. The germline V gene has CDR1 MGHDK and CDR2 SYGVNS. There are 15 residues in the CDR3. Trimming left V 1 base short and J 9 bases short, with 16 bases between. RNA fractions of 10%, 30% or 50% and 20,000 to 1,000,000 sorted cells were the source of naive CD8 libraries. A CD8+CD4-CCR7+CD45RA+ gate was used to sort naive CD8 T cells. Study-wide points: Highly expanded clone sizes could be underestimated by identical TCR molecules that share a barcode.

The sample comprised naive CD8+ T cells from blood, with Jurkat cell RNA spiked in. Documented subset: FACS-sorted CD8+CD4-CCR7+CD45RA+ naive T cells. V is TRBV25-1 and J is TRBJ2-1; D is unresolved. The source of this sequence is a human donor in good health. Some libraries in this study had Jurkat cell RNA spiked in. CDR3 loop: CASSEFGPQNGEQFF. For the CDR3, the DNA is TGTGCCAGCAGTGAATTTGGGCCGCAGAACGGTGAGCAGTTCTTC.